These 32 T cell receptor beta chains were all obtained from the same sample, sequenced in a study of Graves' ophthalmopathy and Graves' hyperthyroidism. Amplification of the TCR beta CDR3 regions used RNA transcripts (as template). An initial RT-PCR round employing HTBI primers preceded a second-round multiplex PCR. MiXCR, run by TCRdb on the multiplex PCR reads, gives a single entry per CDR3 protein. The table includes around 670,000 distinct CDR3 sequences, roughly 40% detected once. The sequencing sample was made of peripheral blood. The receptor set was obtained from an adult man with Graves' ophthalmopathy.

In its sample, this clonotype was seen many times. The chain carries TRBV25-1 and TRBJ1-6; 9 bases are shared with TRBD1. The junction had 3 bases not matched to a gene; V was cut back by 2 bases and J by 4 bases. The CDR3 is made up of 16 amino acids. Per the germline V gene, CDR1 is MGHDK and CDR2 is SYGVNS. The CDR3 loop is CASSETGGDYNSPLHF. CDR3 nucleotides: TGTGCCAGCAGTGAAACAGGGGGCGATTATAATTCACCCCTCCACTTT. Filled out from reference TRBV25-1 and TRBJ1-6, the complete variable domain reads EADIYQTPRYLVIGTGKKITLECSQTMGHDKMYWYQQDPGMELHLIHYSYGVNSTEKGDLSSESTVSRIRTEHFPLTLESARPSHTSQYLCASSETGGDYNSPLHFGNGTRLTVT.

The CDR3 sequence: CASSYSIITGELFF. CDR3 in DNA: TGTGCCAGCAGTTATTCCATCATTACCGGGGAGCTGTTTTTT. The chain uses TRBV25-1 and TRBJ2-2; unclear D gene. The CDR3 loop spans 14 amino acids. Germline-derived CDR1 and CDR2 are MGHDK and SYGVNS. The V end lost 5 bases, the J end lost 5 bases, and 12 bases lay between the germline ends.

This clonotype occurred a few times. The gene calls are TRBV7-9 and TRBJ2-7; 8 bases line up with TRBD2. The CDR3 extends over 17 amino acids. The germline V gene has CDR1 SEHNR and CDR2 FQNEAQ (reference sequence). The V segment lost 6 bases and the J segment 0 bases; nucleotides outside the gene matches: 13. CDR3 DNA sequence: TGTGCCAGCAGTTTGGCGGGGGGCTCCACCAGCTCCTACGAGCAGTACTTC. As protein: CASSLAGGSTSSYEQYF. Using reference TRBV7-9 and TRBJ2-7 for the parts outside the CDR3, the full variable domain is DTGVSQNPRHKITKRGQNVTFRCDPISEHNRLYWYRQTLGQGPEFLTYFQNEAQLEKSRLLSDRFSAERPKGSFSTLEIQRTEQGDSAMYLCASSLAGGSTSSYEQYFGPGTRLTVT.

The rearrangement joins TRBV9 to TRBJ1-2; TRBD1 might be the D (6 bases). CDR3 length: 14 residues. CDR1 and CDR2 from the germline V gene are SGDLS and YYNGEE. Between the trimmed V and J ends, which lost 2 bases and 7 bases, there was a span of 15 bases. The CDR3 DNA reads TGTGCCAGCAGCGTTCGCCAGGGACACGGTGGCTACACCTTC. Translated, it gives CASSVRQGHGGYTF.

In regard to this clonotype: A read error may be the cause here, since a much bigger clone is one base away. CDR3 protein: CASSWFERGQYF. In DNA form, the CDR3 reads TGTGCCAGCAGCTGGTTCGAGAGGGGGCAGTACTTC. This rearrangement joins TRBV7-7 to TRBJ2-7; D may correspond to TRBD1 or TRBD2 (5 bases each). V lost 4 bases, J lost 9 bases, and 13 bases lay in between. The CDR3 has 12 residues. CDR1 is SSHAT and CDR2 is FNYEAQ in the germline V gene (reference sequence).

The chain combines TRBV12-3 or TRBV12-4 with TRBJ2-6, with TRBD1 matching over 8 bases. This CDR3 contains 17 residues. The V segment lost 2 bases and the J segment 4 bases; nucleotides outside the gene matches: 7. The CDR3 region has the DNA TGTGCCAGCAGTTTAACGACAGGGGCGGGCGGGGCCAACGTCCTGACTTTC. It translates to CASSLTTGAGGANVLTF.

The gene calls are TRBV5-4 and TRBJ1-2; D uncertain. Germline loops: CDR1 SGHNT, CDR2 YYREEE (reference sequence). The CDR3 length is 14 residues. Trimming pared 3 bases from V and 0 bases from J, leaving 9 bases between. The DNA for the CDR3 is TGTGCCAGCAGCTGGAGGGCGTCTAACTATGGCTACACCTTC. It encodes CASSWRASNYGYTF.

Comment on this clonotype: A much larger clone is a single base away; this may be a read error. The chain uses TRBV20-1 and TRBJ1-5, with D perhaps TRBD1 (5 bases). The germline V gene has CDR1 DFQATT and CDR2 SNEGSKA (reference sequence). The ends were cut back, 3 bases at V and 5 bases at J, with 8 bases in the middle. The CDR3 is 12 residues long. The CDR3 DNA is TGCAGTGCTAGCAGGGAAGATCAGCCCCAGCATTTT. It encodes CSASREDQPQHF.

This chain uses TRBV11-2 with TRBJ2-2; 10 nucleotides line up with TRBD2. Germline values: CDR1 SGHAT, CDR2 FQNNGV. The CDR3 consists of 19 residues. J gave up 5 bases and V 3 bases, and 15 bases lay outside the gene matches. CDR3 DNA: TGTGCCAGCAGCTTTAAGTCCCCACTAGCGGGGTATCGGACCGGGGAGCTGTTTTTT. This translates into CASSFKSPLAGYRTGELFF.

V usage is TRBV19 and J usage is TRBJ1-1; TRBD1 agrees at 9 bases. The CDR3 has 14 amino acids. V lost 5 bases, J lost 10 bases, and 11 bases stayed unmatched. CDR1 is LNHDA and CDR2 is SQIVND in the germline V gene (reference sequence). Here the CDR3 DNA reads TGTGCCAGTAGTCCGGGACAGGGTAGTTTGCGAGCTTTCTTT. Amino acids: CASSPGQGSLRAFF.

The DNA for the CDR3 is TGCGCCAGCAGCCACGTCGCGACTAAGGCATCCCAAGAGACCCAGTACTTC. It specifies CASSHVATKASQETQYF. V gene TRBV5-1 combines with J gene TRBJ2-5; a possible D gene is TRBD2 (5 bases). CDR1 and CDR2 (germline): SGHRS, YFSETQ. This CDR3 has 17 amino acids. The germline V and J ends were trimmed by 4 bases and 1 base, with 20 bases remaining between them.

This clonotype was detected many times. The V call is TRBV7-9, the J call TRBJ1-5; the match to TRBD1 covers 11 bases. Germline V gene lookup returns CDR1 SEHNR and CDR2 FQNEAQ (reference sequence). The CDR3 spans 16 residues. J was trimmed by 3 bases and V by 4 bases; bases with no gene match: 5. The CDR3 spells CASSSGQGGVNQPQHF. CDR3 in DNA: TGTGCCAGCAGCTCGGGACAGGGGGGGGTCAATCAGCCCCAGCATTTT.

The chain employs TRBV29-1 and TRBJ1-2; D remains ambiguous. Germline-derived CDR1 and CDR2 are SQVTM and ANQGSEA. The CDR3 spans 14 residues. Deletions cut 0 bases from V and 1 base from J, with 9 bases between. CDR3 DNA sequence: TGCAGCGTTGAAGATCCCGGGCATAACTATGGCTACACCTTC. Translating gives CSVEDPGHNYGYTF.

This clonotype showed up many times. The chain uses TRBV9 and TRBJ2-7; possibly TRBD2 for D (6 bases). Germline CDR1 reads SGDLS; CDR2 reads YYNGEE. The CDR3 is 13 amino acids. Trimming took off 4 bases at V and 6 bases at J, with 14 bases between the two ends. In DNA form, the CDR3 reads TGTGCCAGCAGCTCCTCGGGAGCCACCGAGCAGTACTTC. It codes for CASSSSGATEQYF.

There are a few counts of this clonotype. The chain employs TRBV12-5 and TRBJ1-2; 9 bases align to TRBD1. The CDR3 has 14 amino acids. The V segment lost 6 bases and the J segment 5 bases; nucleotides outside the gene matches: 7. Per germline, CDR1 LGHNT and CDR2 FRNRAP. CDR3 in amino acids: CASGVGQGIYGYTF. As DNA, the CDR3 is TGTGCTAGTGGGGTGGGACAGGGTATTTATGGCTACACCTTC.

This clonotype came up a few times. The chain carries TRBV7-2 and TRBJ1-1, with D unresolved. Germline V gene lookup returns CDR1 SGHTA and CDR2 FQGNSA. The CDR3 spans 15 residues. The germline V and J ends were trimmed by 6 bases and 1 base, with 15 bases remaining between them. This CDR3 reads CASRPPGAGNTEAFF. CDR3 DNA: TGTGCCAGCAGACCTCCGGGCGCGGGGAACACTGAAGCTTTCTTT.

With respect to this clonotype: A much bigger clone sits one base away, suggesting this may be a read error. J is TRBJ2-7 and V is TRBV7-9; no definite D call. Germline V gene lookup returns CDR1 SEHNR and CDR2 FQNEAQ (reference sequence). CDR3 length: 11 amino acids. Here the CDR3 DNA reads TGTGCCAGCAGCCCCCACTACGAGCAGCACTTC. Translated: CASSPHYEQHF.

This clonotype appeared many times. The rearrangement joins TRBV7-9 to TRBJ2-5; D perhaps matches TRBD1 (5 bases). Per the germline V gene, CDR1 is SEHNR and CDR2 is FQNEAQ (reference sequence). This CDR3 spans 14 amino acids. Trimming pared 0 bases from V and 4 bases from J, leaving 9 bases between. The CDR3: CASSLASTAETQYF. The DNA for the CDR3 is TGTGCCAGCAGCTTAGCGTCGACAGCAGAGACCCAGTACTTC.

J is TRBJ2-7 and V is TRBV25-1; a possible D gene is TRBD2 (7 bases). The ends were cut back, 6 bases at V and 2 bases at J, with 11 bases in the middle. The germline V gene has CDR1 MGHDK and CDR2 SYGVNS. The length of the CDR3 is 13 residues. DNA of the CDR3: TGTGCCAGCAGCGGGGGGCAGGCCTACGAGCAGTACTTC. Its protein product is CASSGGQAYEQYF.

Notes on this clonotype: This may be a read error: a much more frequent sequence differs by one nucleotide. The rearrangement links TRBV10-3 to TRBJ2-5; 7 bases line up with TRBD1. Germline lookup yields CDR1 ENHRY and CDR2 SYGVKD. With 10 bases clipped from V and 5 bases from J, the junction kept 13 bases outside the gene matches. This CDR3 spans 14 amino acids. CDR3 in DNA: TGTGCCAGCAGGGACGGGACAGAGTACGAGACCCAGTACTTC. Amino acid sequence: CASRDGTEYETQYF.

The chain has TRBV20-1 and TRBJ2-7; 13 bases map to TRBD2. CDR3 length equals 15 residues. V trimming: 1 base; J trimming: 6 bases; junction bases outside the gene matches: 6. Germline V gives CDR1 DFQATT, CDR2 SNEGSKA (reference sequence). The CDR3 here is CSARAGGLAGLEQYF. Here the CDR3 DNA reads TGCAGTGCTAGAGCTGGGGGACTAGCGGGACTCGAGCAGTACTTC.

V is TRBV25-1 and J is TRBJ2-7; tentative D call: TRBD1 (6 bases). Germline-derived CDR1 and CDR2 are MGHDK and SYGVNS. Trimming removed 0 bases from V and 5 bases from J, with 11 bases in between. This CDR3 region has 14 residues. CDR3 sequence (DNA): TGTGCCAGCAGTGAATATGGGGGCCCTAACGAGCAGTACTTC. This codes for CASSEYGGPNEQYF.

Notes on this clonotype: One end of the junction varies from germline; a read error may be responsible. V is TRBV5-1 and J is TRBJ2-3; TRBD1 matches 7 bases. The V gene's germline CDR1 is SGHRS and CDR2 YFSETQ. The CDR3 length is 15 residues. The CDR3 bases are TGTGCCAGCAGTGATGTCCGACAGGGCACAGATGCGCAGTATTTT. It translates to CASSDVRQGTDAQYF.

This clonotype was seen at least ten times. This chain uses TRBV20-1 with TRBJ1-6; 10 bases agree with TRBD1. This CDR3 is built from 16 residues. Trimming removed 3 bases from V and 9 bases from J; junction bases left unmatched: 11. Looked up from germline, CDR1 is DFQATT and CDR2 is SNEGSKA (reference sequence). The CDR3 sequence: CSARQIGTGDGSPLHF. The CDR3, as DNA: TGCAGTGCTAGGCAGATAGGGACAGGGGATGGTTCACCCCTCCACTTT.

Details on this clonotype: It may be a read error: a sequence one base away is much more abundant. The chain uses TRBV2 and TRBJ2-5; 11 bases align to TRBD2. The CDR3 is made up of 15 amino acids. J lost 4 bases, V lost 3 bases, and 4 bases had no gene match. The V gene's germline CDR1 is SNHLY and CDR2 FYNNEI. CDR3 coding DNA: TGTGCCAGCAGTGATTTTGGACTAGCGGGAGAGACCCAGTACTTC. Its translation: CASSDFGLAGETQYF.

CDR3 protein: CASSLVAGGRSETQYF. The CDR3 coding sequence is TGTGCCAGCAGCTTGGTAGCGGGGGGGCGGAGTGAGACCCAGTACTTC. The chain is built from TRBV25-1 and TRBJ2-5; TRBD2 matches 11 bases. CDR3 length: 16 residues. With 6 bases clipped from V and 5 bases from J, the junction kept 11 bases outside the gene matches. Germline values: CDR1 MGHDK, CDR2 SYGVNS.

This clonotype has just a few counts. V usage is TRBV20-1 and J usage is TRBJ1-1; tentatively, D is TRBD1 (6 bases). The V end lost 4 bases, the J end lost 11 bases, and 17 bases lay between the germline ends. Germline V gives CDR1 DFQATT, CDR2 SNEGSKA (reference sequence). This CDR3 is 12 amino acids long. In DNA form, the CDR3 reads TGCAGTGCTACCAAAGGGGGTTGGAAGGCTTTCTTT. Protein product: CSATKGGWKAFF.

This chain connects TRBV10-3 to TRBJ1-4, with 7 bases identical to TRBD1. V was pared by 10 bases and J by 6 bases, with 5 bases of the junction left unmatched. The V gene's germline CDR1 is ENHRY and CDR2 SYGVKD. The CDR3 has 12 amino acids. The CDR3 DNA sequence: TGTGCCAGCGGGGGACAGTATGAAAAACTGTTTTTT. This gives the protein CASGGQYEKLFF.

The chain uses TRBV2 and TRBJ1-1; TRBD1 aligns across 12 bases. Germline V gene lookup returns CDR1 SNHLY and CDR2 FYNNEI. The CDR3 is 15 amino acids. Losses at the gene ends were 8 bases for V and 8 bases for J; bases not matched to a gene: 12. The CDR3 is CASGQRDRGLGEAFF. Written as DNA, the CDR3 is TGTGCCAGCGGCCAACGGGACAGGGGGCTTGGGGAAGCTTTCTTT.

This clonotype has more than one count but fewer than ten. The genes are TRBV19 and TRBJ1-5; 9 bases are a match to TRBD1. Trimming cost V 10 bases and J 3 bases; bases outside gene matches: 10. The CDR3 sequence is 15 residues long. The germline V gene has CDR1 LNHDA and CDR2 SQIVND (reference sequence). The CDR3 nucleotides read TGTGCCACTAAACCGGACAGGGGATTCAATCAGCCCCAGCATTTT. This gives the protein CATKPDRGFNQPQHF.

This clonotype was seen just once. The chain couples TRBV11-2 to TRBJ2-7; D may be TRBD2 (6 bases). V was pared by 8 bases and J by 2 bases, with 16 bases between. CDR1 and CDR2 from the germline V gene are SGHAT and FQNNGV. CDR3 length: 14 residues. CDR3 protein: CASSTFGRPYEQYF. CDR3 coding DNA: TGTGCCAGCTCCACTTTCGGGAGACCCTACGAGCAGTACTTC. Looking up the rest from reference TRBV11-2 and TRBJ2-7 gives the full variable domain: EAGVAQSPRYKIIEKRQSVAFWCNPISGHATLYWYQQILGQGPKLLIQFQNNGVVDDSQLPKDRFSAERLKGVDSTLKIQPAKLEDSAVYLCASSTFGRPYEQYFGPGTRLTVT.

As concerns this clonotype: One end of the junction is discordant with germline, which a read error may explain. This chain uses TRBV7-9 with TRBJ2-7, with 10 bases aligning to TRBD2. The CDR3 runs to 16 residues. CDR1 and CDR2 (germline): SEHNR, FQNEAQ (reference sequence). The CDR3 sequence: CASSQTGTSVYYEQCF. The CDR3 coding sequence is TGTGCCAGCAGCCAAACCGGGACTAGCGTTTACTACGAGCAGTGCTTC.